This TCR beta chain comes out of a study of blood T cell repertoires in COVID-19. For the study at large: Specimens from acute and convalescent COVID-19 originated in the United States, Italy and Spain. PBMCs, B-cell-depleted T cells, or T cells provided the cDNA or gDNA that made up the material.

Profiling relied on immunoSEQ multiplex PCR, and the TCRdb table lists in-frame clones only, not all of them. The data contain tens of thousands of clones, 88% of them singletons. Recovered participants had two consecutive negative NP/OP PCR tests, healthcare professional clearance, or symptom resolution. Germline CDR1 SGHNT, CDR2 YYREEE (reference sequence). The CDR3 is 15 amino acids. V gave up 4 bases and J gave up 3 bases; unmatched junction bases: 7. This TCR was recovered from a woman aged 40 to 55 who had recovered from COVID-19. V and J are TRBV5-4 and TRBJ2-7, with 10 bases fitting TRBD1. Sequencing input: PBMCs or T cells enriched from blood (not recorded which). The CDR3 DNA is TGTGCCAGCAGCCCAGACAGGGGGCCCGGCTACGAGCAGTACTTC. Amino acids: CASSPDRGPGYEQYF.